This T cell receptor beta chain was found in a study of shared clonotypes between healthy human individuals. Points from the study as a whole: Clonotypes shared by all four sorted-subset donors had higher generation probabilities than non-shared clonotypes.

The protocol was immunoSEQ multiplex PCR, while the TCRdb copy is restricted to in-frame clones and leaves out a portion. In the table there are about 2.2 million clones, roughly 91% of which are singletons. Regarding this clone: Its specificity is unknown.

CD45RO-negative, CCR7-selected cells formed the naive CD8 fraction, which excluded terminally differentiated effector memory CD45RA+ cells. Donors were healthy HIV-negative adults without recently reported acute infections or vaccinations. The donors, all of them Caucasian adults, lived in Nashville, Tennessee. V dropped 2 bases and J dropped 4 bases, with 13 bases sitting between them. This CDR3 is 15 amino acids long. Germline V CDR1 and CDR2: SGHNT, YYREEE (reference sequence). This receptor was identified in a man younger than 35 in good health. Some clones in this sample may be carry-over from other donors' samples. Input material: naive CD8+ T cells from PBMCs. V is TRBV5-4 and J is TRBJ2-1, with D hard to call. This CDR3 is CASSLFGMGYNEQFF. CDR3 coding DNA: TGTGCCAGCAGCTTATTTGGCATGGGTTACAATGAGCAGTTCTTC.